One T cell receptor (beta chain) is described in this entry. Covering alpha and beta chains, TRAV- and TRBV-specific primers were used for the first-strand cDNA. TCRs were put through around 20 PCR cycles of amplification with Phusion. A constant-region primer and the V-primer adapter served as the primer pair. TCRdb re-called the reads with MiXCR, one entry per CDR3 protein. The top ten clones hold about an eighth of a sample with about 16,000 distinct CDR3 sequences, 74% of them seen once. Germline V lookup: CDR1 MNHNY, CDR2 SVGAGI (reference sequence). V lost 5 bases, J lost 5 bases, and 15 bases lay in between. The CDR3 length is 14 residues. The entry originates in a study of low-dose radiotherapy and immunotherapy resistance in tumors. Study context: Cohort 1 was treated with 0.5 Gy per fraction at 2-week intervals, amounting to 6.5 Gy overall. The regimen for patients comprised intravenous nivolumab 240 mg every two weeks plus intravenous ipilimumab 1 mg/kg every six weeks.

This chain links TRBV6-6 with TRBJ1-1; no reliable D call. The TCR was taken from a human donor with advanced metastatic prostate, ovarian, gallbladder or colorectal cancer (not recorded which). This table probably holds off-target reads from a library built for another chain. CDR3 loop: CASSAERTLTEAFF. The CDR3 coding sequence is TGTGCCAGCAGTGCAGAGAGGACTCTTACTGAAGCTTTCTTT.